The 30 T cell receptor beta chains listed next were all sequenced from one sample in a study of blood T cell repertoires in COVID-19. The table came from immunoSEQ multiplex PCR; TCRdb's copy has only in-frame clones and leaves some out. Here the sample spans some 140,000 clones, 84% being singletons. Material: PBMCs or T cells enriched from blood (not recorded which). These receptors originate from a man in his forties or fifties with acute COVID-19.

The gene calls are TRBV10-3 and TRBJ2-7; tentatively, D is TRBD1 (5 bases). Trimming removed 8 bases from V and 2 bases from J, with 13 bases in between. Germline V gene sequence: CDR1 ENHRY, CDR2 SYGVKD. The CDR3 totals 13 residues. The CDR3 sequence: CAISSPGPYEQYF. In DNA, the CDR3 is TGTGCCATCTCCTCACCAGGGCCCTACGAGCAGTACTTC.

This chain uses TRBV5-1 with TRBJ2-3, with D unclear. Germline CDR1 SGHRS, CDR2 YFSETQ. V was trimmed by 1 base and J by 2 bases, leaving 5 bases between them. The CDR3 loop spans 13 amino acids. The DNA for the CDR3 is TGCGCCAGCAGCTTGCAGGCCACAGATACGCAGTATTTT. Residues: CASSLQATDTQYF. The whole variable domain, filled in from reference TRBV5-1 and TRBJ2-3, reads KAGVTQTPRYLIKTRGQQVTLSCSPISGHRSVSWYQQTPGQGLQFLFEYFSETQRNKGNFPGRFSGRQFSNSRSEMNVSTLELGDSALYLCASSLQATDTQYFGPGTRLTVL.

Many counts were recorded for this clone. J is TRBJ2-1 and V is TRBV2; 8 nucleotides align to TRBD1. V trimming: 6 bases; J trimming: 10 bases; junction bases outside the gene matches: 11. The CDR3 is made up of 14 amino acids. Germline V CDR1 and CDR2: SNHLY, FYNNEI. The CDR3: CASSPSGTGQEQFF. The CDR3 DNA is TGTGCCAGCAGCCCTTCCGGGACAGGCCAGGAGCAGTTCTTC.

V and J are TRBV4-2 and TRBJ2-7; D perhaps matches TRBD2 (6 bases). This CDR3 comprises 15 residues. V was clipped by 0 bases and J by 3 bases, with 12 bases between them. The germline V gene encodes CDR1 LGHNA and CDR2 YNFKEQ. The CDR3 spells CASSQEVTAGYEQYF. CDR3 bases: TGTGCCAGCAGCCAAGAGGTGACAGCGGGCTACGAGCAGTACTTC.

This rearrangement joins TRBV5-1 to TRBJ2-3; TRBD2 matches at 10 bases. Per the germline V gene, CDR1 is SGHRS and CDR2 is YFSETQ. The trim removed 1 base at V and 5 bases at J, leaving 10 bases unmatched. This CDR3 is built from 17 residues. This CDR3 reads CASSLRGLAGDEDTQYF. The DNA of the CDR3 is TGCGCCAGCAGCTTGAGGGGGCTAGCGGGAGATGAAGATACGCAGTATTTT.

J is TRBJ2-2 and V is TRBV10-3, with D possibly being TRBD1 (6 bases). CDR1 and CDR2 (germline): ENHRY, SYGVKD. The CDR3 has 11 amino acids. Trimming took 7 bases from V and 8 from J, leaving 8 bases between them. The CDR3 coding sequence is TGTGCCATCAAGGGGACAGGGGAGCTGTTTTTT. Translating gives CAIKGTGELFF.

V usage is TRBV28 and J usage is TRBJ2-7; TRBD1 agrees at 7 bases. The CDR3 contains 15 residues. Looked up from germline, CDR1 is MDHEN and CDR2 is SYDVKM. J gave up 0 bases and V 5 bases, and 7 bases lay outside the gene matches. In nucleotides, the CDR3 is TGTGCCAGCAGTGTGACAGGGAAGGGCTCCTACGAGCAGTACTTC. Its protein product is CASSVTGKGSYEQYF. Full variable domain (outside the CDR3, taken from reference TRBV28 and TRBJ2-7): DVKVTQSSRYLVKRTGEKVFLECVQDMDHENMFWYRQDPGLGLRLIYFSYDVKMKEKGDIPEGYSVSREKKERFSLILESASTNQTSMYLCASSVTGKGSYEQYFGPGTRLTVT.

The chain joins TRBV6-5 to TRBJ2-6; D is ambiguous. The germline gives CDR1 MNHEY, CDR2 SVGAGI. V lost 8 bases and J 4 bases, leaving 15 bases between the germline ends. The CDR3 is made up of 15 amino acids. CDR3 protein: CASVAVVKGANVLTF. The CDR3 region has the DNA TGTGCCAGCGTGGCAGTCGTCAAAGGGGCCAACGTCCTGACTTTC.

The rearrangement links TRBV5-4 to TRBJ2-7; D possibly corresponds to TRBD2 (7 bases). The V gene's germline CDR1 is SGHNT and CDR2 YYREEE (reference sequence). This CDR3 has 15 amino acids. V lost 5 bases and J 4 bases, leaving 19 bases between the germline ends. DNA for the CDR3: TGTGCCAGCAGTCCCGGGGGGCGGGATAGATACGAGCAGTACTTC. It codes for CASSPGGRDRYEQYF.

The chain has TRBV5-1 and TRBJ2-1, with 9 bases fitting TRBD1. V shed 0 bases, J shed 9 bases, and the junction held 7 bases outside the gene matches. CDR3 size: 15 residues. The germline gives CDR1 SGHRS, CDR2 YFSETQ. The chain's CDR3 is CASSLVGTGMGEQFF. The CDR3 DNA follows: TGCGCCAGCAGCTTGGTCGGGACAGGGATGGGTGAGCAGTTCTTC.

This chain links TRBV10-2 with TRBJ2-7, with 13 bases that match TRBD2. Unmatched junction bases numbered 1, after V lost 4 bases and J lost 4 bases. This CDR3 contains 14 residues. The germline gives CDR1 WSHSY, CDR2 SAAADI. CDR3 in DNA: TGCGCCAGCAGTGGGACTAGCGGGAGTTACGAGCAGTACTTC. Its translation: CASSGTSGSYEQYF.

CDR3 DNA sequence: TGTGCCAGCAGCCCTGGACTAGCGGAATCCTACGAGCAGTACTTC. Protein: CASSPGLAESYEQYF. This sequence joins TRBV5-4 and TRBJ2-7; 10 nucleotides match TRBD2. Per germline, CDR1 SGHNT and CDR2 YYREEE (reference sequence). The junction had 5 bases not matched to a gene; V was cut back by 4 bases and J by 1 base. There are 15 residues in the CDR3.

CDR3 nucleotides: TGTGCCAGCAGTCCCCCCCGGGTATCCAACTATGGCTACACCTTC. This sequence encodes CASSPPRVSNYGYTF. The rearrangement links TRBV28 to TRBJ1-2; D is unclear. Per the germline V gene, CDR1 is MDHEN and CDR2 is SYDVKM. CDR3 length: 15 amino acids. V was trimmed by 5 bases and J by 2 bases, leaving 15 bases between them.

The chain joins TRBV9 to TRBJ2-2, with TRBD1 matching 9 bases. Germline loops: CDR1 SGDLS, CDR2 YYNGEE. The V segment lost 4 bases and the J segment 2 bases; nucleotides outside the gene matches: 6. The CDR3 covers 16 residues. CDR3 sequence reads: CASSTRDRANTGELFF. The CDR3, as DNA: TGTGCCAGCAGCACGAGGGACAGGGCAAACACCGGGGAGCTGTTTTTT.

This rearrangement joins TRBV25-1 to TRBJ1-2; 7 bases fit TRBD1. This CDR3 contains 11 residues. V shed 8 bases, J shed 8 bases, and the junction held 5 bases outside the gene matches. Germline V CDR1 and CDR2: MGHDK, SYGVNS. DNA of the CDR3: TGTGCCAGCGGCGACAGGGACGGCTACACCTTC. Protein sequence: CASGDRDGYTF.

The rearrangement links TRBV7-8 to TRBJ2-5; 8 bases agree with TRBD1. There are 14 residues in the CDR3. V lost 4 bases, J lost 5 bases, and 6 bases stayed unmatched. Germline CDR1 reads SGHVS; CDR2 reads FQNEAQ. The CDR3 DNA follows: TGTGCCAGCAGCTCCGACAGGGGCGGCGAGACCCAGTACTTC. This gives the protein CASSSDRGGETQYF.

This CDR3 is CASKGFSVDEQFF. CDR3 sequence (DNA): TGTGCCAGCAAGGGGTTTTCGGTGGATGAGCAGTTCTTC. The V call is TRBV11-3, the J call TRBJ2-1, with D maybe TRBD1 (5 bases). Germline lookup yields CDR1 SGHNT and CDR2 YENEEA. The CDR3 has 13 amino acids. Trimming stripped 7 bases from V and 8 bases from J, with 15 bases between.

The V and J genes are TRBV7-2 and TRBJ1-6; 7 nucleotides align to TRBD1. Germline values: CDR1 SGHTA, CDR2 FQGNSA. This CDR3 is 16 amino acids long. Unmatched junction bases numbered 7, after V lost 3 bases and J lost 5 bases. The chain's CDR3 is CASSFTGQLNNSPLHF. The DNA of the CDR3 is TGTGCCAGCAGCTTTACGGGACAGCTTAATAATTCACCCCTCCACTTT.

This clone has just a few counts. This chain uses TRBV11-2 with TRBJ1-6; 10 bases are a match to TRBD1. Germline V CDR1 and CDR2: SGHAT, FQNNGV. This CDR3 spans 16 amino acids. The V segment lost 5 bases and the J segment 4 bases; nucleotides outside the gene matches: 5. The CDR3 DNA sequence: TGTGCCAGCAGCGGGACAGGGGAGAGGTATAATTCACCCCTCCACTTT. Translation: CASSGTGERYNSPLHF.

This clone appeared a single time. The rearrangement uses TRBV7-2 and TRBJ1-2; D remains ambiguous. Trimming took off 5 bases at V and 4 bases at J, with 17 bases between the two ends. The CDR3 runs to 15 residues. Germline V lookup: CDR1 SGHTA, CDR2 FQGNSA. CDR3 nucleotides: TGTGCCAGCAGCGTACAGCGGTCCCTATTCTATGGCTACACCTTC. Amino acids: CASSVQRSLFYGYTF.

This chain connects TRBV7-2 to TRBJ2-5, with TRBD2 matching 12 bases. The germline CDR1 and CDR2 sequences are SGHTA and FQGNSA. Unmatched junction bases numbered 4, after V lost 4 bases and J lost 4 bases. The CDR3 is made up of 15 amino acids. CDR3 DNA sequence: TGTGCCAGCAGCTCGACTAGCGGGGGCGGAGAGACCCAGTACTTC. It specifies CASSSTSGGGETQYF.

This clone occurred once. This chain joins TRBV28 and TRBJ2-3; D not resolved. The V gene lost 3 bases and the J gene lost 2 bases, with 18 bases spanning the gap. The CDR3 has 17 amino acids. Germline loops: CDR1 MDHEN, CDR2 SYDVKM. The chain's CDR3 is CASSFRRLGSYTDTQYF. The CDR3 nucleotides are TGTGCCAGCAGTTTTCGTAGGTTGGGCAGTTACACAGATACGCAGTATTTT. Full variable domain (missing parts from reference TRBV28 and TRBJ2-3): DVKVTQSSRYLVKRTGEKVFLECVQDMDHENMFWYRQDPGLGLRLIYFSYDVKMKEKGDIPEGYSVSREKKERFSLILESASTNQTSMYLCASSFRRLGSYTDTQYFGPGTRLTVL.

The chain employs TRBV6-5 and TRBJ2-5, with 12 bases that match TRBD2. The CDR3 is 15 residues long. Germline loops: CDR1 MNHEY, CDR2 SVGAGI. Losses at the gene ends were 5 bases for V and 5 bases for J; bases not matched to a gene: 6. CDR3 amino acids: CASSILAGGWETQYF. DNA for the CDR3: TGTGCCAGCAGTATACTAGCGGGGGGATGGGAGACCCAGTACTTC.

V is TRBV27 and J is TRBJ1-1; maybe TRBD1 (6 bases). The germline V and J ends were trimmed by 0 bases and 5 bases, with 22 bases remaining between them. CDR3 length: 18 residues. CDR1 MNHEY and CDR2 SMNVEV come from the germline V gene (reference sequence). The CDR3: CASSLSIIGRGTRTEAFF. CDR3 nucleotides: TGTGCCAGCAGTTTATCGATAATTGGGAGGGGGACGCGAACTGAAGCTTTCTTT.

The chain's CDR3 is CASSPTPLGSYEQYF. The CDR3 DNA reads TGTGCCAGCTCACCAACCCCCTTGGGCAGCTACGAGCAGTACTTC. The chain combines TRBV18 with TRBJ2-7; D unresolved. In germline, CDR1 is KGHSH, CDR2 LQKENI. The CDR3 runs 15 residues. V lost 2 bases to trimming and J lost 3 bases, with 14 bases between them.

The rearrangement uses TRBV10-3 and TRBJ1-3; D unresolved. Trimming took 6 bases from V and 1 from J, leaving 7 bases between them. Germline CDR1 ENHRY, CDR2 SYGVKD. The length of the CDR3 is 13 residues. The CDR3 region has the DNA TGTGCCATCAGAAGGGAGTCTGGAAACACCATATATTTT. Protein: CAIRRESGNTIYF.

In DNA form, the CDR3 reads TGTGCCAGCAGCCCGGGACTAGCGGGAGAGACCCAGTACTTC. Amino acids: CASSPGLAGETQYF. The J gene is TRBJ2-5, the V gene TRBV6-5; 12 bases match TRBD2. Germline trimming cut 6 bases from V and 4 bases from J; bases unmatched to any gene: 3. Looked up from germline, CDR1 is MNHEY and CDR2 is SVGAGI. The CDR3 is 14 residues long.

The V gene is TRBV10-1, the J gene TRBJ2-3, with 7 bases identical to TRBD1. Per the germline V gene, CDR1 is WNHNN and CDR2 is SYGVQD (reference sequence). The ends lost 6 bases at V and 8 bases at J; junction bases unmatched: 8. CDR3 length equals 13 residues. CDR3 amino acids: CASSQGVAGTQYF. CDR3 nucleotide sequence: TGCGCCAGCAGCCAGGGGGTGGCAGGTACGCAGTATTTT.

The chain combines TRBV25-1 with TRBJ2-5; 8 nucleotides agree with TRBD1. Germline trimming cut 8 bases from V and 4 bases from J; bases unmatched to any gene: 12. Looked up from germline, CDR1 is MGHDK and CDR2 is SYGVNS. The CDR3 length is 15 residues. For the CDR3, the DNA is TGTGCCAGCGAAAAAGGTCAGGGGGCTGGAGAGACCCAGTACTTC. This codes for CASEKGQGAGETQYF.

The genes are TRBV9 and TRBJ1-2; possible D gene TRBD1, 5 bases. Germline CDR1 is SGDLS and CDR2 is YYNGEE. The CDR3 spans 15 residues. Trimming stripped 4 bases from V and 2 bases from J, with 15 bases between. Here the CDR3 DNA reads TGTGCCAGCAGCCCCGTCATGGACACGAACTATGGCTACACCTTC. Translating it yields CASSPVMDTNYGYTF.